This TCR beta chain was captured by sequencing in a study of Tregs in tolerant kidney transplant recipients. Findings and limits, study-wide: Biological reproducibility was not directly addressed in this study.

To note about this clone: The antigen is undetermined.

The CDR3 has 11 amino acids. Trimming stripped 8 bases from V and 5 bases from J, with 9 bases between. Germline CDR1 is MNHNY and CDR2 is SVGAGI (reference sequence). Unstimulated Tregs (CD4+CD25+CD127-) and CD4+CD25- non-Tregs were sorted from PBMCs. The data were produced by immunoSEQ multiplex PCR, yet TCRdb's version contains in-frame clones alone and is incomplete. The data contain some 110,000 clones, 85% to 95% of them singletons. The specimen was CD4+ T cells from blood. The chain employs TRBV6-6 and TRBJ1-1, with D possibly TRBD1 on 6 matching bases. This clonotype originated in a human donor in good health. The CDR3 spells CASQGGTEAFF. The CDR3 DNA reads TGTGCCAGCCAAGGGGGGACTGAAGCTTTCTTT.